This TCR beta chain was sequenced during a study of blood T cell repertoires in COVID-19 (dated by TCRdb to about 2020). For context, the study as a whole: Samples from collaborators originated in the United States, Italy and Spain and spanned both the acute and convalescent phases of COVID-19. Subjects who had been exposed to COVID-19, were actively infected with it, or had recovered from it provided the deeply sampled blood TCRbeta repertoires that made up the dataset. A de-identified subject ID, COVID-19 status, age in years and sex were almost always included in the sample metadata. Where available, HLA class I and class II types were obtained from metadata supplied by the sample provider rather than from assay-based typing. The samples were drawn from two sources: the first 160 participants of the ongoing ImmuneRACE study, and 950 to 1,500 subjects contributed by 6 global collaborators. The material from the prospective study consisted of cDNA or gDNA derived from T cells, B-cell-depleted T cells, or PBMCs. The repertoires were made available in a free public database intended to serve as a resource for research on the immune response to SARS-CoV-2.

Collaborating institutions collected whole blood in K2EDTA tubes following their own protocols. For TCRbeta analysis, collaborator samples were shipped as frozen whole blood, as isolated PBMCs, or as DNA extracted from either sample type. TCRbeta CDR3 regions were amplified from genomic DNA using the immunoSEQ Assay, a bias-controlled multiplex PCR. Regarding the original processing steps: The number of nucleated cells in each sample was estimated by amplification of reference gene primers within the assay. Sequence reads were collapsed and filtered to measure the absolute abundance of every unique TCRbeta CDR3 rearrangement. For each sample, productive Simpson clonality was calculated as the square root of Simpson's diversity index over productive rearrangements. This immuneACCESS table, as held by TCRdb, lists in-frame sequences with V and J called but not all clones. Of the missing ones, under half trace to an unresolved V gene in checked studies; the others have no known cause. The DNA was the basis for D and trimming; V, J and clone size are from that table. For this sample the table gives roughly 40,000 clones, of which roughly three quarters were detected only once. The ten largest clonotypes hold about 30% of the sample.

Summary of the overall study and its limitations: The amount of clinical and demographic metadata varied by source and participant and was provided uncurated.

Clipping removes 5 bases from V and 5 bases from J, with 6 as the unmatched junction base count. CDR1 SGHDN and CDR2 FVKESK are derived from the germline V gene. Spanning cysteine to phenylalanine, the CDR3 consists of 15 amino acids. Only the CDR3 DNA is retained, 45 bases long and in frame from the first base. As concerns this clone: Which antigen it targets is not known. The input lacks base qualities; no much larger clone sits a single base away.

Material for sequencing was peripheral blood. This receptor was obtained from an elderly woman with acute or convalescent COVID-19. The chain uses TRBV14 and TRBJ2-2, with 9 junctional bases fitting TRBD2. The CDR3 amino acid sequence is: CASSSGGRATGELFF. The bases are TGTGCCAGCAGCTCGGGCGGGAGGGCGACCGGGGAGCTGTTTTTT.